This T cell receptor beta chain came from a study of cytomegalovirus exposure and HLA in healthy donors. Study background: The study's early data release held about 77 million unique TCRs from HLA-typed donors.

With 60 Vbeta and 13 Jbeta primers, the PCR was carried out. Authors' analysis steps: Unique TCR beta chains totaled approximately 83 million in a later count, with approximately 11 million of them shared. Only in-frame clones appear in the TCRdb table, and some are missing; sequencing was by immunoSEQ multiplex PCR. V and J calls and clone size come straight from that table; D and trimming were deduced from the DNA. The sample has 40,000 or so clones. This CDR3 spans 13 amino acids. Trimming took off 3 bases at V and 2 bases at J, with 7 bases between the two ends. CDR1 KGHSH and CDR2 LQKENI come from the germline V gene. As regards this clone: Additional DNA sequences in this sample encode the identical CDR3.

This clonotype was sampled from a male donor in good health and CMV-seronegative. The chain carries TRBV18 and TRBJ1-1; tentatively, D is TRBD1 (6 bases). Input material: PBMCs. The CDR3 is CASSPGQNTEAFF. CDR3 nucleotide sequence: TGTGCCAGCTCACCGGGACAAAACACTGAAGCTTTCTTT.